This section outlines one TCR beta chain sequence together with its context. Its antigen remains unknown. The source of the sample is a study of OX40 agonist ivuxolimab in advanced cancers. Looking at the study overall: Eligibility admitted prior anti-PD-1, anti-PD-L1 or anti-CTLA-4 therapy; roughly 37% had some. The study, taken as a whole, reports: Also showing low normalized T-cell clonal expansion were some of the nonresponders.

Repertoires were generated with immunoSEQ multiplex PCR, while TCRdb's copy carries only in-frame clones and drops some. The sample records just over 50,000 clones, about 80% being singletons. Unmatched junction bases numbered 4, after V lost 5 bases and J lost 0 bases. Looked up from germline, CDR1 is MNHEY and CDR2 is SMNVEV (reference sequence). The CDR3 is 16 residues long. V gene TRBV27 combines with J gene TRBJ2-1; 10 bases agree with TRBD1. This receptor was taken from an adult with an advanced solid tumor such as melanoma, head and neck, liver or kidney cancer. The sample here was CD4+ or CD8+ T cells sorted from blood, taken in a trial of the OX40 agonist ivuxolimab. CDR3 nucleotides: TGTGCCAGCAGTCAGGGACAGGGGAGCTCCTACAATGAGCAGTTCTTC. This sequence encodes CASSQGQGSSYNEQFF.